This TCR beta chain was found in a study of blood T cell repertoires in COVID-19. Clones were sequenced by immunoSEQ multiplex PCR, and TCRdb holds only the in-frame ones, with some missing. The data contain around 120,000 clones, more than 60% of them singletons. The CDR3 sequence is 12 residues long. V lost 6 bases and J 5 bases, leaving 10 bases between the germline ends. The germline V gene has CDR1 LGHNT and CDR2 FRNRAP. This clone was found once. This rearrangement joins TRBV12-5 to TRBJ1-2; no clear D gene. The specimen was peripheral blood. The sequence derives from a woman aged 65 to 85 with acute or convalescent COVID-19. This CDR3 reads CASGLDGYGYTF. The CDR3 DNA reads TGTGCTAGTGGCCTCGACGGGTATGGCTACACCTTC.